The present T cell receptor (beta chain) was sequenced within a study of cytomegalovirus exposure and HLA in healthy donors. A remark on this clone: Its specificity is not known.

General study results and limits: In a later analysis, V- and J-gene trimming of beta chains associated with a DCLRE1C missense variant, replicated independently.

The PCR employed 60 Vbeta primers together with 13 Jbeta primers. This table comes from immunoSEQ multiplex PCR, and its TCRdb copy is limited to in-frame clones, with some not included. The sample contains roughly 120,000 clones, less than 75% of which appear only once. Looked up from germline, CDR1 is SGHTA and CDR2 is FQGNSA. The CDR3 is 13 residues long. Trimming took 5 bases from V and 6 from J; bases not matched to a gene: 5. The rearrangement links TRBV7-2 to TRBJ1-2; 8 nucleotides line up with TRBD1. The TCR sequence derives from a woman in her thirties or forties in good health and CMV-seronegative. Sample: PBMCs. DNA of the CDR3: TGTGCCAGCAGCCCAGGGGGCGTAAATGGCTACACCTTC. It is translated as CASSPGGVNGYTF. Full variable domain (remainder filled in from reference TRBV7-2 and TRBJ1-2): GAGVSQSPSNKVTEKGKDVELRCDPISGHTALYWYRQSLGQGLEFLIYFQGNSAPDKSGLPSDRFSAERTGGSVSTLTIQRTQQEDSAVYLCASSPGGVNGYTFGSGTRLTVV.